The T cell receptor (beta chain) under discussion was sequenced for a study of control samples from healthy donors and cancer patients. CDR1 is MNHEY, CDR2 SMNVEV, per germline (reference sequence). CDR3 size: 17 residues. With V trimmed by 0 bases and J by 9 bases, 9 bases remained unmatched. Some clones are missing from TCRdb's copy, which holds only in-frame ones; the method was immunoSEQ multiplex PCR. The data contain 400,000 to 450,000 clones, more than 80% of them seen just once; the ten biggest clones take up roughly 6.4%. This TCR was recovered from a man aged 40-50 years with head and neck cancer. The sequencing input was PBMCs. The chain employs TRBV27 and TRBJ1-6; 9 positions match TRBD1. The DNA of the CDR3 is TGTGCCAGCAGTTTATCCGTCTCGACAGGGGGACTTTCACCCCTCCACTTT. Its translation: CASSLSVSTGGLSPLHF.